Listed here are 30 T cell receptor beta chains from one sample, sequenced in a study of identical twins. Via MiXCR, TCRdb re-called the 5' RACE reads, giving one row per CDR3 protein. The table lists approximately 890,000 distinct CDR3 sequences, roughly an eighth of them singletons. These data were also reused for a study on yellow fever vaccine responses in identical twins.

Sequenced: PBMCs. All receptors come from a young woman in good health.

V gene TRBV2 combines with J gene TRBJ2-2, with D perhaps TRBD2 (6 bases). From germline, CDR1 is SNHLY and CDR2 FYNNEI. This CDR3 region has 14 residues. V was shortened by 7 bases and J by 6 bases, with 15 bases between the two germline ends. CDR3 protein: CASTGGVGAGELFF. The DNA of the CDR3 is TGTGCCAGCACCGGGGGAGTGGGAGCCGGGGAGCTGTTTTTT.

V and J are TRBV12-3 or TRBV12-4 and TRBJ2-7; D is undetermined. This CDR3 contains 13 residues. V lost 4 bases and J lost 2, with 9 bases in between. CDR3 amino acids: CASSWQVAYEQYF. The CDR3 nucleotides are TGTGCCAGCAGTTGGCAGGTAGCCTACGAGCAGTACTTC.

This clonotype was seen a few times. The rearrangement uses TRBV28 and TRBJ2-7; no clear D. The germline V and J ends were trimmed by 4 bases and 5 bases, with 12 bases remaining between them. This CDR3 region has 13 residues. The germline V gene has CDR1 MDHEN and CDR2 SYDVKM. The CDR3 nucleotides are TGTGCCAGCAGTTCCCCGGGCCGTGACGAGCAGTACTTC. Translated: CASSSPGRDEQYF.

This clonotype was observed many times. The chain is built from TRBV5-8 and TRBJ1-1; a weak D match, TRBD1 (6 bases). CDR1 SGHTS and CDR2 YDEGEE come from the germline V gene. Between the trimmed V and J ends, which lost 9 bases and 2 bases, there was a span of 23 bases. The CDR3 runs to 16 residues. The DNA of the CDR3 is TGTGCCACCCCCGCCGTCCGGGACACTATAAACACTGAAGCTTTCTTT. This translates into CATPAVRDTINTEAFF.

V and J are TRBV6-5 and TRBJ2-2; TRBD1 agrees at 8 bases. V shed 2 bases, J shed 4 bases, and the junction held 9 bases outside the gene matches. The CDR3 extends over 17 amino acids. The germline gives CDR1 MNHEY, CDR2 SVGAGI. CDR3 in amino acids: CASSYLSAGGLTGELFF. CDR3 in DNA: TGTGCCAGCAGTTACCTTAGTGCAGGGGGCCTCACCGGGGAGCTGTTTTTT.

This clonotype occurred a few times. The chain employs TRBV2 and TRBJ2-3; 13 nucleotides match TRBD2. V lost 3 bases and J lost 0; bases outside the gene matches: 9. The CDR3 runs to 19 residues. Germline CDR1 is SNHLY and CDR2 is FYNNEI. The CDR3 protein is CASSELWGLAGSSTDTQYF. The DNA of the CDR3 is TGTGCCAGCAGTGAGCTCTGGGGACTAGCGGGAAGTAGCACAGATACGCAGTATTTT.

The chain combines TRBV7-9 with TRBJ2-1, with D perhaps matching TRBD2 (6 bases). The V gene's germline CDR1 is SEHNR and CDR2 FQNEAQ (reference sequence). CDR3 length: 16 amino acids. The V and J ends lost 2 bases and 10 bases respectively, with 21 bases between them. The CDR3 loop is CASSLFGSAGLREQFF. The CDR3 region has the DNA TGTGCCAGCAGCTTATTTGGGTCTGCGGGGCTCCGGGAGCAGTTCTTC. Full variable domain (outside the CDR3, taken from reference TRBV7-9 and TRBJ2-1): DTGVSQNPRHKITKRGQNVTFRCDPISEHNRLYWYRQTLGQGPEFLTYFQNEAQLEKSRLLSDRFSAERPKGSFSTLEIQRTEQGDSAMYLCASSLFGSAGLREQFFGPGTRLTVL.

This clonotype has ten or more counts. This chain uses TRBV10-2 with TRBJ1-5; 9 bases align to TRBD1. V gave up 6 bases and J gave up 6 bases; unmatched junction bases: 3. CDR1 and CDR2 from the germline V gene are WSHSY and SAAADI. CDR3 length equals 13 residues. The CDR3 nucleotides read TGCGCCAGCAGGACAGGGGGACTTCAGCCCCAGCATTTT. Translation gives CASRTGGLQPQHF.

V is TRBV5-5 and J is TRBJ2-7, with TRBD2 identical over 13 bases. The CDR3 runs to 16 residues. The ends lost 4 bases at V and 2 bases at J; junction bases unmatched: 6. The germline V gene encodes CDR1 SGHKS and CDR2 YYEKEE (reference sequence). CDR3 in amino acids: CASSVSLAGGPYEQYF. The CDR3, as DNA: TGTGCCAGCAGCGTGTCACTAGCGGGAGGGCCCTACGAGCAGTACTTC.

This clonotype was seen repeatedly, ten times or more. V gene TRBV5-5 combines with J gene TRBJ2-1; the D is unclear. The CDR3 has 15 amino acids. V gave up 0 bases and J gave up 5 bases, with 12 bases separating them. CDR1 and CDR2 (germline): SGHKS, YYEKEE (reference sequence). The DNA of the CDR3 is TGTGCCAGCAGCTTGGGGCTATTTCGAAACAATGAGCAGTTCTTC. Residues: CASSLGLFRNNEQFF.

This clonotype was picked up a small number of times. CDR3: CSAKLPGLVYNEQFF. The CDR3 nucleotides read TGCAGTGCTAAGTTGCCGGGGCTAGTCTACAATGAGCAGTTCTTC. The V call is TRBV20-1, the J call TRBJ2-1; D possibly uses TRBD1 or TRBD2 (5 bases each). Per the germline V gene, CDR1 is DFQATT and CDR2 is SNEGSKA (reference sequence). The CDR3 runs to 15 residues. V was clipped by 4 bases and J by 3 bases, with 16 bases between them.

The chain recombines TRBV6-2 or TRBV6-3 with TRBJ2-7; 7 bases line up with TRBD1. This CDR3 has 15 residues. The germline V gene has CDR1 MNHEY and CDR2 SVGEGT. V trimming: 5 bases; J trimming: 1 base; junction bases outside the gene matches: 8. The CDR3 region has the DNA TGTGCCAGCAGTAGTGGACAGGTACTATCCTACGAGCAGTACGTC. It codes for CASSSGQVLSYEQYV.

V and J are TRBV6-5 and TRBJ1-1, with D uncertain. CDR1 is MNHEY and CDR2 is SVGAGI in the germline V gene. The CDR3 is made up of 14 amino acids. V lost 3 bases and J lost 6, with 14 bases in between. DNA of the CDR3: TGTGCCAGCAGTTATGGAGGTGGCGGAGCTGAAGCTTTCTTT. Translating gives CASSYGGGGAEAFF.

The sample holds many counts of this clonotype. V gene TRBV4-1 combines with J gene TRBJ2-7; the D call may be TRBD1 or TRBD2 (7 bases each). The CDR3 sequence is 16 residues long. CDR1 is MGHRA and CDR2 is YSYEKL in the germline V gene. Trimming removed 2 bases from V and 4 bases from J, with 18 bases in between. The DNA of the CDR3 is TGCGCCAGCAGCCAATCAGGGGGAGGGGATAAGTACGAGCAGTACTTC. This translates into CASSQSGGGDKYEQYF.

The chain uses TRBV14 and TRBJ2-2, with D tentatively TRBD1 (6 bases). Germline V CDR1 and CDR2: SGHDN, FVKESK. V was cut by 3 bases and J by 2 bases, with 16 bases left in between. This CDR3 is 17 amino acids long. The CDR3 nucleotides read TGTGCCAGCAGCCATCGTTCCGGGACATTAAACACCGGGGAGCTGTTTTTT. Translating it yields CASSHRSGTLNTGELFF. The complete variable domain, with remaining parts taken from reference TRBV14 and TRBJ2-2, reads EAGVTQFPSHSVIEKGQTVTLRCDPISGHDNLYWYRRVMGKEIKFLLHFVKESKQDESGMPNNRFLAERTGGTYSTLKVQPAELEDSGVYFCASSHRSGTLNTGELFFGEGSRLTVL.

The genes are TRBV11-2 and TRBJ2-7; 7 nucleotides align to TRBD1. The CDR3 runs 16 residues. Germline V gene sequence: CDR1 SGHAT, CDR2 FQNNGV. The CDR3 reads CVSSLRTGGPTYEQYV. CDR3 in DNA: TGTGTCAGCAGCTTAAGGACAGGAGGTCCTACTTACGAGCAGTACGTC.

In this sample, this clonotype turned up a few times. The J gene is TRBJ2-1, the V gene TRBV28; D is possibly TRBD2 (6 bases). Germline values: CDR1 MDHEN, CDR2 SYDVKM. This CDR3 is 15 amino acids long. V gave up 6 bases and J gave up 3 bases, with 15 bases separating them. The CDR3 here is CASRPSSVSYNEQFF. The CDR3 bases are TGTGCCAGCAGGCCATCTAGCGTCAGCTACAATGAGCAGTTCTTC. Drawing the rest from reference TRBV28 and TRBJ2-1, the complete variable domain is DVKVTQSSRYLVKRTGEKVFLECVQDMDHENMFWYRQDPGLGLRLIYFSYDVKMKEKGDIPEGYSVSREKKERFSLILESASTNQTSMYLCASRPSSVSYNEQFFGPGTRLTVL.

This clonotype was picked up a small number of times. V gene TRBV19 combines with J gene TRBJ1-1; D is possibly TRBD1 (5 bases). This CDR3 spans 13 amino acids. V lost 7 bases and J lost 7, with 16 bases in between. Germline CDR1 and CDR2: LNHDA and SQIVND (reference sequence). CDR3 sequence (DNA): TGTGCCAGTATTCCCACGGGGGGAAATGAAGCTTTCTTT. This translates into CASIPTGGNEAFF. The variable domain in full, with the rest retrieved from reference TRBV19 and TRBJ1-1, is DGGITQSPKYLFRKEGQNVTLSCEQNLNHDAMYWYRQDPGQGLRLIYYSQIVNDFQKGDIAEGYSVSREKKESFPLTVTSAQKNPTAFYLCASIPTGGNEAFFGQGTRLTVV.

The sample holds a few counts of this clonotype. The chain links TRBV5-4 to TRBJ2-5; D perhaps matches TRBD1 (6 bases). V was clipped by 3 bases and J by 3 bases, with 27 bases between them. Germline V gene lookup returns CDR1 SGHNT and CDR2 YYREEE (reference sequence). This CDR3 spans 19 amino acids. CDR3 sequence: CASSSWGGPGAGVEETQYF. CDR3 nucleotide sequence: TGTGCCAGCAGCTCGTGGGGTGGTCCAGGGGCGGGCGTCGAAGAGACCCAGTACTTC.

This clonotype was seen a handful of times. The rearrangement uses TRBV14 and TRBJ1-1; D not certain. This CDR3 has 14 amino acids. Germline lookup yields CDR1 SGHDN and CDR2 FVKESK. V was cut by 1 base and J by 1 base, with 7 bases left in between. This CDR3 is CASSQAAENTEAFF. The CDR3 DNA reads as TGTGCCAGCAGCCAAGCAGCAGAGAACACTGAAGCTTTCTTT.

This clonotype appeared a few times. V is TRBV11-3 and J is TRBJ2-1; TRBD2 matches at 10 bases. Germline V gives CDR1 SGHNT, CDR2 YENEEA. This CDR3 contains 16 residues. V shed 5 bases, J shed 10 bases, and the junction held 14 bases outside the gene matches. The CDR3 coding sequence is TGTGCCAGCAGCCCTAGCTCCGGGACTAGCGTCAGCGAGCAGTTCTTC. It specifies CASSPSSGTSVSEQFF.

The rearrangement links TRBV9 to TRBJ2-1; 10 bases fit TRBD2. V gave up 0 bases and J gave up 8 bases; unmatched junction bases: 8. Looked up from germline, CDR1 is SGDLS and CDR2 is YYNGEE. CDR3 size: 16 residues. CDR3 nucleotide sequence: TGTGCCAGCAGCGTAGCCCCTAGCGGGAGTTCGGATGAGCAGTTCTTC. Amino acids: CASSVAPSGSSDEQFF.

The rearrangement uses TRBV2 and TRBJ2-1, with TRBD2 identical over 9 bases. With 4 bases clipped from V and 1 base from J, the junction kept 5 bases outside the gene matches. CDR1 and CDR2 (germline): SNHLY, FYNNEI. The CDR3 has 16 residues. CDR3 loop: CASSAVAGGSYNEQFF. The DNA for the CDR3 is TGTGCCAGCAGTGCTGTGGCGGGAGGGTCCTACAATGAGCAGTTCTTC.

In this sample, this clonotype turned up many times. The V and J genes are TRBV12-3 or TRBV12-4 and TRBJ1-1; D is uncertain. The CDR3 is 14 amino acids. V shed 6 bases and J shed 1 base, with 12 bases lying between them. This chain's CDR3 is CASSPASGNTEAFF. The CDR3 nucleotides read TGTGCCAGCAGCCCCGCTAGTGGGAACACTGAAGCTTTCTTT.

This CDR3 reads CASSEFPTSYEQYF. The CDR3 coding sequence is TGTGCCAGCAGTGAATTCCCGACCTCCTACGAGCAGTACTTC. The chain is built from TRBV6-1 and TRBJ2-7, with no clear D. V was trimmed by 2 bases and J by 0 bases, leaving 8 bases between them. The CDR3 contains 14 residues. Germline V lookup: CDR1 MNHNS, CDR2 SASEGT.

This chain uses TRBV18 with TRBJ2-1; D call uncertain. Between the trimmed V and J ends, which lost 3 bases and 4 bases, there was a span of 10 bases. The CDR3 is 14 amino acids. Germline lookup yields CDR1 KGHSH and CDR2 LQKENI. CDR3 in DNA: TGTGCCAGCTCACCCGGAATAGATTACAATGAGCAGTTCTTC. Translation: CASSPGIDYNEQFF.

CDR3 DNA sequence: TGCAGTGCTAGGTGGGGGGATTCCTACAATGAGCAGTTCTTC. This gives the protein CSARWGDSYNEQFF. The V and J genes are TRBV20-1 and TRBJ2-1; D perhaps matches TRBD2 (6 bases). V shed 3 bases and J shed 1 base, with 10 bases lying between them. The CDR3 has 14 amino acids. Germline V CDR1 and CDR2: DFQATT, SNEGSKA (reference sequence).

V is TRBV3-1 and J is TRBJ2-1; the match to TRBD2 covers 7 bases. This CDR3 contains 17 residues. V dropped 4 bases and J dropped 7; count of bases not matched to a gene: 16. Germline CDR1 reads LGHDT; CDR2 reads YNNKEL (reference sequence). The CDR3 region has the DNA TGTGCCAGCAGCCCTCTCGGGAGGCAGACCTATTCAAATGAGCAGTTCTTC. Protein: CASSPLGRQTYSNEQFF.

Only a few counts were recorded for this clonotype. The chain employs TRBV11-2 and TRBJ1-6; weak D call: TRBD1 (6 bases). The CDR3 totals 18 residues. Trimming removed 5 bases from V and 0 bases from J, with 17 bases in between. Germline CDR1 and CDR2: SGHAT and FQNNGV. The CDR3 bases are TGTGCCAGCAGCCGGAGGGGGGCTGAAATCTCCTATAATTCACCCCTCCACTTT. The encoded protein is CASSRRGAEISYNSPLHF.

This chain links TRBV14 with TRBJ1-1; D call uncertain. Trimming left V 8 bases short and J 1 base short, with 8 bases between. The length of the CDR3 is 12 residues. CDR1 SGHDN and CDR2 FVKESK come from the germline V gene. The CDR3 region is CASGWRNTEAFF. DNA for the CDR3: TGTGCCAGCGGGTGGAGGAACACTGAAGCTTTCTTT. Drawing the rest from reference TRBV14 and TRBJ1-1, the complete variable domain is EAGVTQFPSHSVIEKGQTVTLRCDPISGHDNLYWYRRVMGKEIKFLLHFVKESKQDESGMPNNRFLAERTGGTYSTLKVQPAELEDSGVYFCASGWRNTEAFFGQGTRLTVV.